One T cell receptor beta chain is described in this entry. This sample stems from a study of blood T cell repertoires in COVID-19. The CDR3 extends over 17 amino acids. Germline CDR1 is LNHDA and CDR2 is SQIVND (reference sequence). V gave up 5 bases and J gave up 0 bases, with 17 bases separating them. Original handling: Reference gene primer amplification gave estimated nucleated cell counts. The assay was immunoSEQ multiplex PCR, and TCRdb's table has in-frame clones only and misses some. That table supplies the V and J calls and clone size; D and trimming were determined from the DNA. This table has about 130,000 clones, approximately 80% appearing once.

The receptor was isolated from a woman between 45 and 65 years old with acute or convalescent COVID-19. The specimen was peripheral blood. The chain combines TRBV19 with TRBJ1-3; D unresolved. The CDR3 coding sequence is TGTGCCAGTAGTTTCCGACCGGAGACTCTCTCTGGAAACACCATATATTTT. As protein: CASSFRPETLSGNTIYF.